The present TCR beta chain was sequenced within a study of type 1 and type 2 diabetes patients. With 10 bases removed from V and 7 bases from J, the gap between germline ends came to 13 bases. Germline V gene data show CDR1 as MDHEN and CDR2 as SYDVKM. CDR3 length: 11 amino acids. The PCR template was genomic DNA. The TCR beta CDR3 region was amplified using 30 forward and 13 reverse primers. TCRdb fed the multiplex PCR reads into MiXCR, producing one record per CDR3 protein. The sample has some 250,000 distinct CDR3 sequences, around 47% seen once; the top ten hold roughly 13%. Material: peripheral blood mononuclear cells (PBMCs). The rearrangement joins TRBV28 to TRBJ1-2; D is possibly TRBD1 (6 bases). The TCR sequence derives from a man between 18 and 29 years old with type 2 diabetes. The CDR3 DNA reads as TGTGCCATCATGGGGGCTATTGGCTACACCTTC. Translation: CAIMGAIGYTF.